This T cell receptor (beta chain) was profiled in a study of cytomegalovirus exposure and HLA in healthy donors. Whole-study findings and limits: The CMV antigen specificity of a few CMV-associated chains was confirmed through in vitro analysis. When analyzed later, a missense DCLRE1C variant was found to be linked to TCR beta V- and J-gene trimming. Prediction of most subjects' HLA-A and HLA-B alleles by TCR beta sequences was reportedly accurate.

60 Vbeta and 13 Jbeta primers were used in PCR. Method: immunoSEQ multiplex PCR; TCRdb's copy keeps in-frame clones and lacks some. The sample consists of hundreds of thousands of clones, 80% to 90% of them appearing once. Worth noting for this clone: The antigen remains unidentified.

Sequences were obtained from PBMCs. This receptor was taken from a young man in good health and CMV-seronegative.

The CDR3 sequence: CASTGVSVQPQHF. Written as DNA, the CDR3 is TGTGCCAGTACCGGGGTATCGGTTCAGCCCCAGCATTTT. This chain connects TRBV19 to TRBJ1-5; no definite D call. This CDR3 contains 13 residues. The V end lost 7 bases, the J end lost 6 bases, and 13 bases lay between the germline ends. Germline V gene data show CDR1 as LNHDA and CDR2 as SQIVND (reference sequence).